A selection of T cell receptor beta chains follows, all from one sample in a study of human T cells and chemical hapten exposure. Via MiXCR, TCRdb re-called the RACE reads, giving one row per CDR3 protein. The sample has about 34,000 distinct CDR3 sequences; over 5.5% are singletons. Sample: whole blood, taken in connection with sensitization to the hapten diphenylcyclopropenone (DPC). Every receptor here comes from a woman aged 25-40 years with alopecia areata. Some clones in this sample may be carry-over from other donors' samples. Both conserved end residues are part of each CDR3. The order of the fields is V gene, J gene, D gene, clone size, CDR3 DNA, CDR3 protein. A D gene is named only where the DNA matches it firmly. Clone size is stated in some rows and not others, as once, few, many or a class when expanded.

>TRBV6-1|TRBJ2-3|NA|few
TGTGCCAGCAGTGCCTCGCGCACAGATACGCAGTATTTT
CASSASRTDTQYF
>TRBV4-3|TRBJ1-2|NA|NA
TGCGCCAGCAGCCAAGATATATTATATGGGCAGGACTCAAACTATGGCTACACCTTC
CASSQDILYGQDSNYGYTF
>TRBV4-1|TRBJ2-7|NA|few
TGCGCCAGCAGCCAAGCCTCAGGCTTATCCTACGAGCAGTACTTC
CASSQASGLSYEQYF
>TRBV29-1|TRBJ2-2|NA|many
TGCAGCGTTGAAGATAGCGTAGAAACCGGGGAGCTGTTTTTT
CSVEDSVETGELFF
>TRBV5-1|TRBJ2-1|NA|NA
TGCGCCAGCAGCTTTGGGACTTTGGAGTACTACAATGAGCAGTTCTTC
CASSFGTLEYYNEQFF
>TRBV7-9|TRBJ2-5|TRBD1|NA
TGTGCCAGCAGCTCTATACAGGGGGCCGAGACCCAGTACTTC
CASSSIQGAETQYF
>TRBV5-8|TRBJ2-7|NA|few
TGTGCCAGCAGCCCGGGGGACACATACTACGAGCAGTACTTC
CASSPGDTYYEQYF
>TRBV27|TRBJ1-6|TRBD1|few
TGTGCCAGCAGCTCTTCGGGACAGCCGTCGGGGGGGGCCCTCCACTTT
CASSSSGQPSGGALHF
>TRBV5-5|TRBJ1-3|NA|NA
TGTGCCAGCAGCTTGATGATCTCTGGAAACACCATATATTTT
CASSLMISGNTIYF
>TRBV4-2|TRBJ1-5|NA|many
TGTGCCAGCAGCCTTACAGCTAATAGCAATCAGCCCCAGCATTTT
CASSLTANSNQPQHF
>TRBV6-1|TRBJ2-3|NA|NA
TGTGCCAGCAGTCCCAGCGCAGGGGCGACAGATACGCAGTATTTT
CASSPSAGATDTQYF
>TRBV12-3/TRBV12-4|TRBJ2-1|TRBD2|few
TGTGCCAGCATGATCGGACTAGCGGGGAGTGAGCAGTTCTTC
CASMIGLAGSEQFF
>TRBV4-2|TRBJ2-7|NA|many
TGTGCCAGCAGCCAAGTCCAGGACTCCTACGAGCAGTACTTC
CASSQVQDSYEQYF
>TRBV7-3|TRBJ2-7|NA|NA
TGTGCCAGCAGCCCGGAGGTCGGCGAGCAGTACTTC
CASSPEVGEQYF
>TRBV6-5|TRBJ2-3|NA|medium-sized
TGTGCCAGCAGTAAGTGGAAGTCAGATACGCAGTATTTT
CASSKWKSDTQYF
>TRBV20-1|TRBJ2-7|TRBD2|many
TGCAGTGTCCCACGTCCTCCCTGGGGACTAGGGGTTTACGAGCAGTACTTC
CSVPRPPWGLGVYEQYF
>TRBV10-3|TRBJ1-5|NA|many
TGTGCCATCAGTGAGCGGCAGGACAATCAGCCCCAGCATTTT
CAISERQDNQPQHF
>TRBV12-3/TRBV12-4|TRBJ2-3|NA|few
TGTGCCAGCACCGCTGATGGACCAGATACGCAGTATTTT
CASTADGPDTQYF
>TRBV5-1|TRBJ2-7|NA|few
TGCGCCAGCAGCGGGGTCCACTCTCTCGAGCAGTACTTC
CASSGVHSLEQYF
>TRBV3-1|TRBJ2-5|NA|many
TGTGCCAGTTCGACAGGATTCCAAGAGACCCAGTACTTC
CASSTGFQETQYF
>TRBV9|TRBJ1-5|NA|NA
TGTGCCAGCAGCGTAGCTGATGGGGTTCGGGAGCCCCAGCATTTT
CASSVADGVREPQHF
>TRBV29-1|TRBJ2-7|NA|NA
TGCAGCGTTCCGGGCCCCTACGAGCAGTACTTC
CSVPGPYEQYF
>TRBV29-1|TRBJ1-1|TRBD1|many
TGCAGCGTCCCGGGACAGCCGAACACTGAAGCTTTCTTT
CSVPGQPNTEAFF
>TRBV6-6|TRBJ1-6|TRBD1|few
TGTGCCAGCAGTCCGGGACAGGGAGGATCGAATTCACCCCTCCACTTT
CASSPGQGGSNSPLHF
>TRBV5-1|TRBJ2-5|TRBD1|many
TGCGCCAGCAGCCAGACAGGGATTCAAGAGACCCAGTACTTC
CASSQTGIQETQYF
>TRBV7-2|TRBJ2-1|NA|few
TGTGCCAGCAGCTTCTATCGCAAGGATGAGCAGTTCTTC
CASSFYRKDEQFF
>TRBV15|TRBJ1-1|TRBD1|many
TGTGCCACCAGCAGAAGCGGGACAGCGAACACTGAAGCTTTCTTT
CATSRSGTANTEAFF
>TRBV5-6|TRBJ1-2|NA|many
TGTGCCAGCAGCTTAGGACGGACCTATGGCTACACCTTC
CASSLGRTYGYTF
>TRBV12-3/TRBV12-4|TRBJ1-1|NA|many
TGTGCCAGCAGTCAAGACCCCTGGGGCACTGAAGCTTTCTTT
CASSQDPWGTEAFF
>TRBV25-1|TRBJ2-7|TRBD2|many
TGTGCCAGCAGTGAACTATTAGCGGGGGAGCAGTACTTC
CASSELLAGEQYF
>TRBV30|TRBJ1-2|TRBD1|few
TGTGCCTTCACAGGGGCATATGGCTACACCTTC
CAFTGAYGYTF
>TRBV7-3|TRBJ1-6|NA|many
TGTGCCAGCAGCTCCCGCGGAGCAGGGCTTGGTTCACCCCTCCACTTT
CASSSRGAGLGSPLHF
>TRBV12-3/TRBV12-4|TRBJ2-2|NA|many
TGTGCCAGCAGTTTAGGAGGGCCGGCGAACACCGGGGAGCTGTTTTTT
CASSLGGPANTGELFF
>TRBV7-9|TRBJ1-6|NA|many
TGTGCCAGCAGCTTAGGAGGGAATAATTCACCCCTCCACTTT
CASSLGGNNSPLHF
>TRBV12-5|TRBJ2-5|TRBD2|few
TGTGCTAGTGGCCAAATAACTAGCGGCCAAGAGACCCAGTACTTC
CASGQITSGQETQYF
>TRBV27|TRBJ2-5|NA|many
TGTGCCAGCAGTTTATGGTTAACCGGGGAGACCCAGTACTTC
CASSLWLTGETQYF
>TRBV30|TRBJ1-1|NA|many
TGTGCCTGGAGCGGACAGTCGAACACTGAAGCTTTCTTT
CAWSGQSNTEAFF
>TRBV5-6|TRBJ2-1|NA|NA
TGTGCCAGCAGCTTGGCCGGAGGGGCACTCATCAATGAGCAGTTCTTC
CASSLAGGALINEQFF
>TRBV13|TRBJ2-7|NA|few
TGTGCCAGCAGCTTAAGGGGTCGCCAGTACTTC
CASSLRGRQYF
>TRBV24-1|TRBJ2-3|NA|NA
TGTGCCACCAGTGGAGGGTCGGGCAGGGAGGCAGATACGCAGTATTTT
CATSGGSGREADTQYF
>TRBV6-6|TRBJ2-3|NA|many
TGTGCCAGCAGTCAGGACCATAGCACAGATACGCAGTATTTT
CASSQDHSTDTQYF
>TRBV5-1|TRBJ1-1|TRBD1|NA
TGCGCCAGCAGCTTCCGACAGGGAGACACTGAAGCTTTCTTT
CASSFRQGDTEAFF
>TRBV5-1|TRBJ2-1|TRBD2|many
TGCGCCAGCAGTAGCGGGGGGGGGAACAATGAGCAGTTCTTC
CASSSGGGNNEQFF
>TRBV4-2|TRBJ1-5|TRBD1|many
TGTGCCAGCAGCCTGACAGGGAGCAATCAGCCCCAGCATTTT
CASSLTGSNQPQHF
>TRBV7-9|TRBJ1-1|NA|many
TGTGCCAGCAGCCCAGAGAACACTGAAGCTTTCTTT
CASSPENTEAFF
>TRBV7-6|TRBJ2-5|NA|NA
TGTGCCAGCAGCCTTAGTCAATCCGTCCAAGAGACCCAGTACTTC
CASSLSQSVQETQYF
>TRBV4-3|TRBJ1-2|TRBD1|few
TGCGCCAGCAGCCAAGATAGGGGACAGGGGAGGCCTTATGGCTACACCTTC
CASSQDRGQGRPYGYTF
>TRBV28|TRBJ2-1|TRBD2|many
TGTGCCAGCAGCCCCCTTTCTAGCGGCTCCTACAATGAGCAGTTCTTC
CASSPLSSGSYNEQFF
>TRBV30|TRBJ1-5|TRBD1|many
TGTGCCTGGAGTGGGGTAGACAGGGCCCAGCCCCAGCATTTT
CAWSGVDRAQPQHF
>TRBV20-1|TRBJ2-7|NA|many
TGCAGTGCTTGGGACGGAAGGCCACCCTACGAGCAGTACTTC
CSAWDGRPPYEQYF
>TRBV4-1|TRBJ2-1|NA|many
TGCGCCAGCAGCCCAGGGCGCCGGGGATACAATGAGCAGTTCTTC
CASSPGRRGYNEQFF
>TRBV13|TRBJ2-3|TRBD2|NA
TGTGCCAGCAGCCCCCCACTAGCGGGGGGGCCAGATACGCAGTATTTT
CASSPPLAGGPDTQYF
>TRBV12-3/TRBV12-4|TRBJ1-4|NA|NA
TGTGCCAGCAGTTCTCAGGGCCTGGGAGGTGAAAAACTGTTTTTT
CASSSQGLGGEKLFF
>TRBV11-1|TRBJ1-1|TRBD1|few
TGTGCCAGCAGCTTAGCCAAGACAGGGGGCCTGGACACTGAAGCTTTCTTT
CASSLAKTGGLDTEAFF
>TRBV12-3/TRBV12-4|TRBJ2-3|NA|few
TGTGCCAGCATTACCCCGACAGGAAGCACAGATACGCAGTATTTT
CASITPTGSTDTQYF